Detailed here is one TCR beta chain. What it binds is unknown. The source of the sample is a study of T-cell reconstitution after alpha-beta-depleted transplantation in children. Library preparation (for TCRbeta) was performed with unique molecular identifiers. One entry per CDR3 protein, called by TCRdb with MiXCR from the PCR reads. Of around 440,000 distinct CDR3 sequences detected, roughly 16% appear once; the ten largest clones hold about 32%. Study results and limitations: One year post-transplant, T-cell counts and diversity were largely derived from T cells produced anew. It was reported that alpha-beta T cells came from several hundred expanded graft clones (about two months after transplant). Elevated TCRbeta diversity at day 60 was traced, in some patients, to surviving recipient T cells and thymic progenitors.

Looked up from germline, CDR1 is SGHDT and CDR2 is YYEEEE. The V and J ends lost 0 bases and 10 bases, in that order; junction bases with no gene match: 5. The CDR3 totals 15 residues. The rearrangement joins TRBV5-6 to TRBJ2-1; 12 bases are shared with TRBD2. This TCR was recovered from a boy younger than two who had a stem cell transplant for Wiskott-Aldrich syndrome, so the T cells may come from the graft donor. The source material was PBMCs, mostly from graft donor cells, sampled 360 days after TCRalphabeta/CD19-depleted stem cell transplant. The CDR3: CASSLGLAGVREQFF. In DNA form, the CDR3 reads TGTGCCAGCAGCTTGGGACTAGCGGGAGTCAGGGAGCAGTTCTTC.